This T cell receptor (beta chain) stems from a study of T cells in localized non-small cell lung cancer. In the case of this clone: What it binds is unknown.

The CDR3 is 16 residues long. Germline CDR1 is SGHVS and CDR2 is FQNEAQ. Trimming removed 1 base from V and 0 bases from J, with 10 bases in between. The data were produced by immunoSEQ multiplex PCR, yet TCRdb's version contains in-frame clones alone and is incomplete. The sample has about 22,000 clones; about 88% are singletons. General study findings and limits: It was uninvolved adjacent lung that showed the highest T cell clonality, exceeding tumor. Higher blood T cell density went with longer overall survival. Owing to sequencing of a solitary tumor region, heterogeneity cannot be discounted. Appearances in adjacent lung were noted for a median 57 of the top 100 tumor clones.

This receptor was taken from a man between 35 and 75 years old with stage II squamous cell lung carcinoma. The starting material was PBMCs, obtained before any cancer treatment. The chain combines TRBV7-8 with TRBJ1-3, with D perhaps matching TRBD1 (6 bases). As DNA, the CDR3 is TGTGCCAGCAGCTTAGTAGGGGGAAGCTCTGGAAACACCATATATTTT. It codes for CASSLVGGSSGNTIYF.